Reported below is one T cell receptor beta chain. The antigen remains unidentified. MiXCR was run by TCRdb on the reads, yielding one entry per CDR3 protein. The sample includes hundreds of thousands of distinct CDR3 sequences, roughly a third of them seen just once. This entry belongs to a study of T cell repertoires in cytomegalovirus infection. Study-wide context: Researchers turned to recently identified HLA-C-restricted CMV epitopes as well as well-studied HLA-B-restricted ones.

Points from the study as a whole: There were HLA-C-restricted CMV-specific TCR beta clonotypes dominating the ex vivo response.

The CDR3 covers 16 residues. V shed 11 bases and J shed 3 bases, with 26 bases lying between them. The germline gives CDR1 MGHRA, CDR2 YSYEKL. Specimen: cultured PBMCs, collected from culture after CMV antigen stimulation. The chain carries TRBV4-1 and TRBJ2-7; tentative D call: TRBD1 (5 bases). This TCR derives from a human donor in good health (CMV status not recorded). Some clones in this sample may be carry-over from other donors' samples. CDR3: CASKLLPGPRDYEQYF. The CDR3 region has the DNA TGCGCCTCCAAACTTCTCCCAGGGCCAAGGGACTACGAGCAGTACTTC.